Listed here is a single TCR beta chain. There are 15 residues in the CDR3. Trimming removed 3 bases at V and 2 bases at J, with 14 bases between. The germline gives CDR1 SGHRS, CDR2 YFSETQ. The sample comes from a study of metastatic and nonmetastatic thyroid tumors. Prior to thyroid surgery, none of the patients had received any treatment. TCRdb re-processed the PCR reads through MiXCR. Here the sample spans about 7,800 clones, roughly a quarter being singletons. Sequencing input: adjacent normal tissue. V is TRBV5-1 and J is TRBJ1-1; perhaps TRBD1 as D (6 bases). The receptor was isolated from a female donor with papillary thyroid cancer or a benign thyroid nodule (not recorded which). Some clones in this sample may be carry-over from other donors' samples. The CDR3 is CASSYVGTPNTEAFF. In nucleotides, the CDR3 is TGCGCCAGCAGCTACGTGGGGACACCCAACACTGAAGCTTTCTTT.